These 2 T cell receptor beta chains were all obtained from the same sample, sequenced in a study of a mutant IDH1 vaccine in newly diagnosed glioma. Described time point: baseline, week 1 (first vaccination visit). The treatment denotes: pre-vaccination baseline after standard-of-care therapy. Libraries were prepared by immunoSEQ multiplex PCR; TCRdb keeps only in-frame clonotypes and omits some of them. The data hold 45,000 to 65,000 clones, with roughly 80% observed a single time. Sequenced here: PBMCs, sampled from a glioma patient treated with radiotherapy, temozolomide or both. Receptors originate from a young man with glioma.

The chain recombines TRBV30 with TRBJ2-7; the D call may be TRBD1 or TRBD2 (6 bases each). Germline lookup yields CDR1 GTSNPN and CDR2 SVGIG (reference sequence). Trimming took off 3 bases at V and 1 base at J, with 13 bases between the two ends. This CDR3 region has 14 residues. The CDR3: CAWRAGHKSYEQYF. Here the CDR3 DNA reads TGTGCCTGGAGGGCGGGACACAAGTCCTACGAGCAGTACTTC.

The chain recombines TRBV4-2 with TRBJ2-2; D tentatively fits TRBD1 or TRBD2 (5 bases each). Germline lookup yields CDR1 LGHNA and CDR2 YNFKEQ. Trimming cost V 5 bases and J 2 bases, with 12 bases left between them. The CDR3 consists of 15 residues. The CDR3 is CASSTGTDNTGELFF. DNA of the CDR3: TGTGCCAGCAGCACCGGGACCGACAACACCGGGGAGCTGTTTTTT.